These T cell receptor beta chains were read from a single sample in a study of blood T cell repertoires in COVID-19. The data were produced by immunoSEQ multiplex PCR, yet TCRdb's version contains in-frame clones alone and is incomplete. The table includes 100,000 to 150,000 clones, approximately 90% detected once. Sequenced input: peripheral blood. The receptors here all came from a woman aged 80 or older with acute or convalescent COVID-19. Both conserved end residues are part of each CDR3. The order of the fields is J gene, clone size, V gene, D gene, CDR3 DNA, CDR3 protein. A D gene is named only where the DNA matches it firmly. Rows give clone size only sometimes, using once, few, many, or a class for an expanded clone.

>TRBJ1-4|NA|TRBV21-1|NA
TGTGCCAGCAGCAAAGGGTGGGGCGCCCGAACTAATGAAAAACTGTTTTTT
CASSKGWGARTNEKLFF
>TRBJ1-5|NA|TRBV19|NA
TGTGCCAGTAGTATCAGGGTTAGCAATCAGCCCCAGCATTTT
CASSIRVSNQPQHF
>TRBJ2-1|NA|TRBV7-2|TRBD1
TGTGCCAGCAGCCCGGGACAGCCCCCCAATGAGCAGTTCTTC
CASSPGQPPNEQFF
>TRBJ1-2|NA|TRBV16|NA
TGTGCCAGCAGCCAATCGCGCGGGGGTAGTGGCTACACCTTC
CASSQSRGGSGYTF
>TRBJ1-2|NA|TRBV28|TRBD1
TGTGCCAGCAGTCGCGGACAGGGCCCCGCGGGCTATGGCTACACCTTC
CASSRGQGPAGYGYTF
>TRBJ1-2|NA|TRBV2|NA
TGTGCCAGCAGTGAAGGGGCCATCTCGGCTTGGGGCTACACCTTC
CASSEGAISAWGYTF
>TRBJ2-1|NA|TRBV9|NA
TGTGCCAGCAGCACTAGCTTCAATGAGCAGTTCTTC
CASSTSFNEQFF
>TRBJ1-2|NA|TRBV4-2|TRBD1
TGTGCCAGCAGCCAGGGAACAGGGGGCGAGGGCTACACCTTC
CASSQGTGGEGYTF
>TRBJ1-1|NA|TRBV12-5|NA
TGTGCTAGTGGGAATGGAGGGAACACTGAAGCTTTCTTT
CASGNGGNTEAFF
>TRBJ2-2|NA|TRBV7-2|TRBD1
TGTGCCAGCAGCTCATTCGGGACAGGGGGGAACACCGGGGAGCTGTTTTTT
CASSSFGTGGNTGELFF
>TRBJ2-2|once|TRBV19|TRBD2
TGTGCCAGTAGTACTATAGCGGGAACCGGGGAGCTGTTTTTT
CASSTIAGTGELFF
>TRBJ2-2|NA|TRBV24-1|NA
TGTGCCACCAGTAGCGTCGGGGAGCTGTTTTTT
CATSSVGELFF
>TRBJ2-5|NA|TRBV24-1|NA
TGTGCCACCAGTAGTCGAGGACAGAGCTTCCAAGAGACCCAGTACTTC
CATSSRGQSFQETQYF
>TRBJ2-1|NA|TRBV7-3|TRBD2
TGTGCCAGCAGTCCGGGACTAGCGGTTAGTGAGCAGTTCTTC
CASSPGLAVSEQFF
>TRBJ1-2|once|TRBV5-4|NA
TGTGCCAGCAGCGACTCCAGTTATGGCTACACCTTC
CASSDSSYGYTF
>TRBJ1-6|NA|TRBV6-1|NA
TGTGCCAGCAGTGAAGTAGCCTCGGGGAATTCACCCCTCCACTTT
CASSEVASGNSPLHF
>TRBJ1-5|NA|TRBV6-1|NA
TGTGCCAGCAGTGAAGGCGGTTTCAATCAGCCCCAGCATTTT
CASSEGGFNQPQHF
>TRBJ2-7|NA|TRBV5-6|NA
TGTGCCAGCAGCTTGGCCGGTTTGTCCCGTTACGAGCAGTACTTC
CASSLAGLSRYEQYF
>TRBJ2-2|NA|TRBV27|NA
TGTGCCAGCAGTTTACAGGACAGTGTGACCGGGGAGCTGTTTTTT
CASSLQDSVTGELFF
>TRBJ1-3|NA|TRBV6-1|NA
TGTGCCAGCAGTGAAGGTTTGAGGAGCTCTGGAAACACCATATATTTT
CASSEGLRSSGNTIYF
>TRBJ2-1|NA|TRBV5-1|TRBD2
TGCGCCAGCAGCTTATCTAGCGGGAGGGGGAATGAGCAGTTCTTC
CASSLSSGRGNEQFF
>TRBJ2-2|NA|TRBV7-3|NA
TGTGCCAGCAGCTTACAGGACACCGGGGAGCTGTTTTTT
CASSLQDTGELFF
>TRBJ2-2|NA|TRBV7-3|NA
TGTGCCAGCAGCTTAAGAGCAAACACCGGGGAGCTGTTTTTT
CASSLRANTGELFF
>TRBJ1-1|NA|TRBV20-1|TRBD1
TGCAGTGCTAGTCGGCAGGGGGGGAACACTGAAGCTTTCTTT
CSASRQGGNTEAFF
>TRBJ2-1|NA|TRBV28|NA
TGTGCCAGCAGCCCATCCGGGTTAACCAATTATGAGCAGTTCTTC
CASSPSGLTNYEQFF
>TRBJ1-2|NA|TRBV10-3|TRBD1
TGTGCCATCAGTTCTTCCGGGACAGGGATCGGCTACACCTTC
CAISSSGTGIGYTF
>TRBJ1-2|NA|TRBV7-8|TRBD1
TGTGCCAGCAGCTTCACACCGGGACAGGGGAGCTATGGCTACACCTTC
CASSFTPGQGSYGYTF
>TRBJ2-1|NA|TRBV11-2|NA
TGTGCCAGCAGTGTTTCATTGAATGAGCAGTTCTTC
CASSVSLNEQFF
>TRBJ1-1|NA|TRBV5-3|NA
TGTGCCAGAAGTCCGATGTACTCCCCAGGAACGGCGGGAGTGAACACTGAAGCTTTCTTT
CARSPMYSPGTAGVNTEAFF
>TRBJ2-3|NA|TRBV25-1|TRBD2
TGTGCCAGCAGTGAGGCTAGCGGGTGGAGTGCGCAGTATTTT
CASSEASGWSAQYF
>TRBJ1-2|NA|TRBV18|TRBD1
TGTGCCAGCTCACCACTTGCCCAACAGGGGGCAGGATCCCTTGGCTACACCTTC
CASSPLAQQGAGSLGYTF
>TRBJ1-1|few|TRBV19|TRBD1
TGTGCCAGTAGTATTGAGACAGGGGGTTTGAACACTGAAGCTTTCTTT
CASSIETGGLNTEAFF
>TRBJ2-5|NA|TRBV5-1|NA
TGCGCCAGCAGCGCGGGGAGCGGGGAGACCCAGTACTTC
CASSAGSGETQYF
>TRBJ2-1|once|TRBV10-3|TRBD2
TGTGCCATCCGGACTAGCGGGGGCCACAATGAGCAGTTCTTC
CAIRTSGGHNEQFF
>TRBJ2-5|NA|TRBV5-4|NA
TGTGCCAGCAGTACCGAAGGGGGTATACCCCAAGAGACCCAGTACTTC
CASSTEGGIPQETQYF
>TRBJ2-2|NA|TRBV28|TRBD1
TGTGCCAGCAGCACAACAGGGGGCACCGGGGAGCTGTTTTTT
CASSTTGGTGELFF
>TRBJ2-7|NA|TRBV6-2/TRBV6-3|TRBD2
TGTGCCAGCAGCCGGGGAGGGGCCGCCTACGAGCAGTACTTC
CASSRGGAAYEQYF
>TRBJ1-1|NA|TRBV18|NA
TGTGCCAGCTCACCTCTTGAGGTCACGAACACTGAAGCTTTCTTT
CASSPLEVTNTEAFF
>TRBJ1-4|NA|TRBV11-2|NA
TGTGCCAGCAGCTTAAGAGTCGCAACTAATGAAAAACTGTTTTTT
CASSLRVATNEKLFF
>TRBJ1-3|NA|TRBV6-1|NA
TGTGCCAGCAGTGAAGCGCTTGAGGGTTGGGGAAACACCATATATTTT
CASSEALEGWGNTIYF
>TRBJ1-4|NA|TRBV4-1|TRBD1
TGCGCCAGCAGCCGCGGACAGGGGAGAGAAAAACTGTTTTTT
CASSRGQGREKLFF
>TRBJ2-7|NA|TRBV7-6|TRBD2
TGTGCCAGCAGCTTAGTGGCAGCGGGGGAGCAGTACTTC
CASSLVAAGEQYF
>TRBJ1-5|NA|TRBV6-1|NA
TGTGCCAGCAGTGAAGTGGGCAGGGGCAATCAGCCCCAGCATTTT
CASSEVGRGNQPQHF
>TRBJ2-7|NA|TRBV5-1|TRBD1
TGCGCCAGCAGCATGGCCGGGACAGGCCCCTACGAGCAGTACTTC
CASSMAGTGPYEQYF
>TRBJ1-1|NA|TRBV3-1/TRBV3-2|NA
TGTGCCAGCAGCCAAGTGACAAACACTGAAGCTTTCTTT
CASSQVTNTEAFF
>TRBJ2-1|NA|TRBV6-5|TRBD2
TGTGCCAGCAGCCGACTAGCGGGAGGTGGGGATGAGCAGTTCTTC
CASSRLAGGGDEQFF
>TRBJ1-4|NA|TRBV5-5|TRBD1
TGTGCCAGCAGCAACAGGGGGCCGTCTAATGAAAAACTGTTTTTT
CASSNRGPSNEKLFF
>TRBJ1-1|NA|TRBV4-3|NA
TGCGCCAGCAGCCCCGTGGACAGTCTGAACACTGAAGCTTTCTTT
CASSPVDSLNTEAFF
>TRBJ2-1|NA|TRBV29-1|NA
TGCAGCGTTGAAGTCGGGCTAGCGCTCTGCAATGAGCAGTTCTTC
CSVEVGLALCNEQFF
>TRBJ1-5|NA|TRBV18|NA
TGTGCCTCGGGGATTAGCAATCAGCCCCAGCATTTT
CASGISNQPQHF
>TRBJ2-3|NA|TRBV5-1|NA
TGCGCCAGCAGTGAGGCGCTAGCGTCTAGCACAGATACGCAGTATTTT
CASSEALASSTDTQYF
>TRBJ1-4|NA|TRBV6-5|TRBD1
TGTGCCAGCACCTGGGACAGGGGAAACGAACTGTTTTTT
CASTWDRGNELFF
>TRBJ1-1|NA|TRBV7-3|NA
TGTGCCAGCAGCTTTTCTCTCCAGACTGAAGCTTTCTTT
CASSFSLQTEAFF
>TRBJ2-5|NA|TRBV6-5|NA
TGTGCCAGCAGTTACTCGGGTCGGGAGGAGACCCAGTACTTC
CASSYSGREETQYF
>TRBJ1-1|NA|TRBV18|NA
TGTGCCAGCTCACCCCGTGCGGGGGCGCCGGACACTGAAGCTTTCTTT
CASSPRAGAPDTEAFF
>TRBJ1-6|NA|TRBV6-5|TRBD1
TGTGCCAGCACCGGGACAGGGAATTCACCCCTCCACTTT
CASTGTGNSPLHF